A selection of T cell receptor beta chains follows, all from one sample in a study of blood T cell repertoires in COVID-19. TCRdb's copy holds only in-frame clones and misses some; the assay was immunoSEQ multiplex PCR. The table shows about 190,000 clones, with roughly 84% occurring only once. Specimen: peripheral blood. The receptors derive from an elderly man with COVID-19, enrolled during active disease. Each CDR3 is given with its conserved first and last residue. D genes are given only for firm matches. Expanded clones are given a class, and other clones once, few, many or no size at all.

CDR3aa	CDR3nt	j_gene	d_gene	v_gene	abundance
CASSQGGGGGGELFF	TGTGCCAGCAGCCAAGGGGGTGGCGGAGGCGGGGAGCTGTTTTTT	TRBJ2-2	-	TRBV3-1/TRBV3-2	-
CASSSLSLNTEAFF	TGTGCCAGCAGTTCGTTGAGCCTAAACACTGAAGCTTTCTTT	TRBJ1-1	-	TRBV6-2/TRBV6-3	-
CASSSSGGPQETQYF	TGTGCCAGCAGTAGTAGCGGGGGGCCTCAAGAGACCCAGTACTTC	TRBJ2-5	TRBD2	TRBV2	-
CASSVDRGNSPLHF	TGTGCCAGCAGTGTAGACAGGGGGAATTCACCCCTCCACTTT	TRBJ1-6	TRBD1	TRBV2	-
CASSPGRGGNQPQHF	TGTGCCAGCAGCCCAGGTAGGGGTGGCAATCAGCCCCAGCATTTT	TRBJ1-5	-	TRBV19	many
CASSLRTTHGSYNEQFF	TGTGCCAGCAGTCTCCGGACTACTCACGGTTCCTACAATGAGCAGTTCTTC	TRBJ2-1	-	TRBV6-6	once
CASTQGGGNTIYF	TGTGCCAGCACCCAGGGAGGAGGAAACACCATATATTTT	TRBJ1-3	-	TRBV6-6	-
CASSLRASGGSNEQFF	TGTGCCAGCAGCTTAAGGGCTAGCGGGGGGAGTAATGAGCAGTTCTTC	TRBJ2-1	TRBD2	TRBV7-2	-
CASSPPGGRAPLHF	TGTGCCAGCTCACCCCCGGGGGGTCGGGCACCCCTCCACTTT	TRBJ1-6	-	TRBV18	-
CASSYGLASGYNEQFF	TGTGCCAGCAGTTACGGCCTAGCCAGCGGCTACAATGAGCAGTTCTTC	TRBJ2-1	-	TRBV6-6	-
CASSYSMGAVGNTIYF	TGTGCCAGCAGTTACTCGATGGGGGCAGTTGGAAACACCATATATTTT	TRBJ1-3	-	TRBV6-5	-
CASTSRPGQGRETQYF	TGTGCCAGCACCTCCCGCCCGGGACAGGGACGAGAGACCCAGTACTTC	TRBJ2-5	TRBD1	TRBV9	-
CASSPRAGTAYSPLHF	TGTGCCAGCAGCCCCCGAGCCGGGACAGCATATTCACCCCTCCACTTT	TRBJ1-6	TRBD1	TRBV9	-
CASSAQGGQAFF	TGCGCCAGCAGTGCCCAGGGAGGGCAAGCTTTCTTT	TRBJ1-1	-	TRBV10-2	once
CASSMLVGTGDYEQYF	TGTGCCAGTAGTATGCTTGTCGGGACAGGCGATTACGAGCAGTACTTC	TRBJ2-7	TRBD1	TRBV19	-
CASSHLVHEQFF	TGTGCCAGCAGCCATCTAGTCCATGAGCAGTTCTTC	TRBJ2-1	-	TRBV7-9	-
CASSLYSGGALYEQYF	TGTGCCAGCAGTCTATATAGCGGGGGGGCACTCTACGAGCAGTACTTC	TRBJ2-7	TRBD2	TRBV28	-
CASGVAGGTYNEQFF	TGTGCCAGCGGAGTAGCGGGGGGTACCTACAATGAGCAGTTCTTC	TRBJ2-1	TRBD2	TRBV9	-
CASSFGQGRNEKLFF	TGCGCCAGCAGTTTCGGACAGGGGAGGAATGAAAAACTGTTTTTT	TRBJ1-4	TRBD1	TRBV5-1	-
CASSFVRRKVTDTQYF	TGTGCCAGCAGCTTTGTACGGCGGAAAGTCACAGATACGCAGTATTTT	TRBJ2-3	-	TRBV12-1	-
CASSPFYEQYF	TGTGCCAGCAGCCCGTTCTACGAGCAGTACTTC	TRBJ2-7	-	TRBV7-8	-
CASSPGYYEQYF	TGTGCCAGCAGCCCAGGGTACTACGAGCAGTACTTC	TRBJ2-7	-	TRBV14	-
CASSFRTSNYNEQFF	TGTGCCAGCAGCTTTAGGACTAGCAATTACAATGAGCAGTTCTTC	TRBJ2-1	TRBD2	TRBV7-9	-